The clone carrying this T cell receptor beta chain was seen more than once but under ten times. The target antigen is unknown. The V gene's germline CDR1 is SGHVS and CDR2 FQNEAQ. The CDR3 is made up of 12 amino acids. The V end was cut by 4 bases, the J end by 6 bases, with 7 bases between. These data belong to a study of T cells after yellow fever vaccination. On the study more broadly: Fractions low in cell number were prepared with SMART-Seq v4 Ultra Low Input. General observations from the study: Reappearance after the booster was observed for most primary-vaccination clones (roughly 96% CD4, about 91% CD8). Of the clonotypes, a small share occurred in both CD4 and CD8 compartments. Although the secondary response was weaker, it peaked faster, at day 5 versus 15.

One entry per CDR3 protein, called by TCRdb with MiXCR from the 5' RACE reads. The data show nearly 70,000 distinct CDR3 sequences, over 6.5% seen once. Material: CD8+ T cells sorted from PBMCs, obtained roughly seven weeks after the first yellow fever vaccination. The TCR was taken from a man aged 18 to 30 who received the YFV17D yellow fever vaccine. The chain carries TRBV7-8 and TRBJ2-1; no clear D gene. The CDR3 nucleotides read TGTGCCAGCAGCTGGTGGCTCAATGAGCAGTTCTTC. Its protein is CASSWWLNEQFF.